The clone carrying this T cell receptor beta chain showed up just a few times. Antigen specificity is unknown. This sample is drawn from a study of T cells after yellow fever vaccination. Germline V gene sequence: CDR1 LGHDT, CDR2 YNNKEL (reference sequence). Trimming took 1 base from V and 4 from J, leaving 11 bases between them. The CDR3 loop spans 14 amino acids. Study-level points and caveats: Weaker overall was a secondary response that nonetheless peaked faster, on day 5 versus 15. Among primary-vaccination clones, most reappeared after the booster, at around 97% for CD4 and 88% for CD8. Clonotypes appearing in both CD4 and CD8 compartments existed, and their share was small.

Production of TCR cDNA was by 5'RACE template switching, which also added a universal primer site and UMIs. MiXCR, run by TCRdb on the 5' RACE reads, gives a single entry per CDR3 protein. The table has some 390,000 distinct CDR3 sequences, around 20% seen once; the top ten hold about a sixth. The rearrangement joins TRBV3-1 to TRBJ2-7, with unresolved D. The origin of this receptor is a young man who received the YFV17D yellow fever vaccine. The sample consisted of PBMCs, taken before the yellow fever booster vaccination. The chain's CDR3 is CASSQGLGSYEQYF. CDR3 DNA sequence: TGTGCCAGCAGCCAAGGTTTGGGCTCATACGAGCAGTACTTC.